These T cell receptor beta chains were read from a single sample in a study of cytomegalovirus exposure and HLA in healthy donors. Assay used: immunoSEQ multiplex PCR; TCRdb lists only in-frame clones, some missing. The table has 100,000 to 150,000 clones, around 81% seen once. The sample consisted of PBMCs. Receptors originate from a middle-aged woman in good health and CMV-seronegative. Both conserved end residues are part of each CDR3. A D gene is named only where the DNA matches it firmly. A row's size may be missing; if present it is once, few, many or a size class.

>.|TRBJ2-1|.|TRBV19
TGTGCCAGTAGCTACGATGCGGTTACCAATGAGCAGTTCTTC
CASSYDAVTNEQFF
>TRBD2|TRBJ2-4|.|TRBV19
TGTGCCAGTAGCCGGACTAGCGGGGGGGCCGCGGAAAACATTCAGTACTTC
CASSRTSGGAAENIQYF
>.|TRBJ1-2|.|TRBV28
TGTGCCAGCAGGGTAGGATCAGGGGAAGGCTATGGCTACACCTTC
CASRVGSGEGYGYTF
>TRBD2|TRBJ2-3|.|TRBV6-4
TGTGCCAGCAGTGAAAACTCGGGGGGGCTTACGCAGTATTTT
CASSENSGGLTQYF
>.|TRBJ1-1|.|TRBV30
TGTGCCTGGACGTCGGGCACTGAAGCTTTCTTT
CAWTSGTEAFF
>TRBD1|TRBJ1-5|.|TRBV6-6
TGTGCCAGCAGTTACTCCGGACAGGGCAATCAGCCCCAGCATTTT
CASSYSGQGNQPQHF
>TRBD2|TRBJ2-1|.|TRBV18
TGTGCCAGCTCACCACTTAGCGGGGGGGCCAGTATCGATGAGCAGTTCTTC
CASSPLSGGASIDEQFF
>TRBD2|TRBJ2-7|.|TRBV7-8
TGTGCCAGCAGCTTAGTAGTAGCGGGAGGGCCCATAGAGCAGTACTTC
CASSLVVAGGPIEQYF
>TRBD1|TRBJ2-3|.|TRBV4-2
TGTGCCAGCAGCCCAGAGACAACAGGGGGTTTATCCGATACGCAGTATTTT
CASSPETTGGLSDTQYF
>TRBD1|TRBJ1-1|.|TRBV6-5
TGTGCCAGCGGCGGGACAGGGGGCAGGAACACTGAAGCTTTCTTT
CASGGTGGRNTEAFF
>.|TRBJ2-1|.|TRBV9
TGTGCCAGCAGCGTAGGGGCAAGGGAGCTGCCCTACAATGAGCAGTTCTTC
CASSVGARELPYNEQFF
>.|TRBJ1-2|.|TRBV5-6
TGTGCCAGCAGCTTGGGGAGTGAGGACTATGGCTACACCTTC
CASSLGSEDYGYTF
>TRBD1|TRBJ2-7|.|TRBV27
TGTGCCAGCAGTATTCGCGGGACAGGGGTCCACGAGCAGTACTTC
CASSIRGTGVHEQYF
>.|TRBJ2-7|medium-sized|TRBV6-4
TGTGCCAGCAGTGAACAAGAACGCGGGGCTAACTACGAGCAGTACTTC
CASSEQERGANYEQYF
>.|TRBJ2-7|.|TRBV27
TGTGCCAGCAGGAACGGACTCTACGAGCAGTACTTC
CASRNGLYEQYF
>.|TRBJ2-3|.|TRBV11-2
TGTGCCAGCAGCCGACTAGATACGCAGTATTTT
CASSRLDTQYF
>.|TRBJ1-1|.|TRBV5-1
TGCGCCAGCAGCTTGGTCGGGGGGAACACTGAAGCTTTCTTT
CASSLVGGNTEAFF
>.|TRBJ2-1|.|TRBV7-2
TGTGCCAGCAGCTTAGCAGCGAGCTCCTACAATGAGCAGTTCTTC
CASSLAASSYNEQFF